Presented here are 19 T cell receptor beta chains from one specimen sequenced in a study of monozygotic twins with inflammatory bowel disease. TCRdb reprocessed the 5' RACE reads; each CDR3 protein has one entry and no DNA is given. Recorded for this sample: under 150,000 distinct CDR3 sequences. Sequencing used blood. The receptors shown here come from a human donor with ulcerative colitis or Crohn's disease, or a healthy co-twin of an affected twin (not recorded which).

The V call is TRBV6-1, the J call TRBJ2-1; TCRdb selects TRBD2, and the lack of DNA leaves this call unchecked. Germline V gene sequence: CDR1 MNHNS, CDR2 SASEGT. The CDR3 runs to 14 residues. The CDR3 reads CASSPRTSGDEQFF.

The chain combines TRBV4-1 with TRBJ2-7; TCRdb lists TRBD2, though no DNA is available to test this call. The CDR3 runs 15 residues. CDR1 MGHRA and CDR2 YSYEKL come from the germline V gene. The CDR3: CASSKNLGTSNEQYF.

The gene calls are TRBV20-1 and TRBJ2-7; TCRdb outputs TRBD2, but without DNA this stays unchecked. The germline V gene encodes CDR1 DFQATT and CDR2 SNEGSKA (reference sequence). The length of the CDR3 is 13 residues. The CDR3 reads CSARAGLRSEQYF.

V gene TRBV18 combines with J gene TRBJ1-1; TCRdb lists TRBD1, though no DNA is available to test this call. The CDR3 is made up of 16 amino acids. Germline CDR1 is KGHSH and CDR2 is LQKENI. This CDR3 is CASSFYTQGKNTEAFF.

This chain links TRBV30 with TRBJ1-1; checking the TCRdb D call of TRBD1 is not possible without DNA. The CDR3 runs 14 residues. Germline CDR1 GTSNPN, CDR2 SVGIG (reference sequence). The CDR3 spells CAWSEPDRGPEAFF.

V usage is TRBV29-1 and J usage is TRBJ1-1. CDR1 and CDR2 (germline): SQVTM, ANQGSEA. The CDR3 runs to 14 residues. CDR3 residues: CSVDIGSGTPEAFF.

J is TRBJ2-5 and V is TRBV5-1; TCRdb calls TRBD2, which cannot be checked without DNA. Germline V CDR1 and CDR2: SGHRS, YFSETQ. The CDR3 is 16 amino acids. CDR3 sequence reads: CASSPGTSGGVETQYF.

The chain recombines TRBV7-9 with TRBJ1-2; no DNA is available, so the TRBD1 call from TCRdb remains unchecked. Germline assignment: CDR1 SEHNR and CDR2 FQNEAQ (reference sequence). This CDR3 contains 15 residues. CDR3 residues: CASSLPQGVNYGYTF.

The J gene is TRBJ2-3, the V gene TRBV4-3. The CDR3 consists of 14 residues. Per germline, CDR1 LGHNA and CDR2 YSLEER. CDR3 region: CASSQDRYTDTQYF.

This chain uses TRBV25-1 with TRBJ1-6; TCRdb names TRBD1, which stays unverified in the absence of DNA. Germline CDR1 reads MGHDK; CDR2 reads SYGVNS. This CDR3 region has 13 residues. This CDR3 is CATSFTGYSPLHF. Full variable domain (rest looked up from reference TRBV25-1 and TRBJ1-6): EADIYQTPRYLVIGTGKKITLECSQTMGHDKMYWYQQDPGMELHLIHYSYGVNSTEKGDLSSESTVSRIRTEHFPLTLESARPSHTSQYLCATSFTGYSPLHFGNGTRLTVT.

The chain joins TRBV24-1 to TRBJ2-7. The CDR3 consists of 11 residues. The germline V gene has CDR1 KGHDR and CDR2 SFDVKD. CDR3 sequence: CATSGAYEQYF.

The J gene is TRBJ1-6, the V gene TRBV7-6; TCRdb returns TRBD1, unconfirmable since there is no DNA. Germline loops: CDR1 SGHVS, CDR2 FNYEAQ. This CDR3 has 15 residues. The CDR3 loop reads CASSLARGRNSPLHF.

The V gene is TRBV4-3, the J gene TRBJ2-5; TCRdb names TRBD2, which stays unverified in the absence of DNA. This CDR3 is built from 16 residues. The germline V gene encodes CDR1 LGHNA and CDR2 YSLEER. The CDR3 protein is CASSQDGTAMRETQYF.

V usage is TRBV18 and J usage is TRBJ2-1; the D call of TRBD2 rests on TCRdb alone, since no DNA is present to check it. The germline CDR1 and CDR2 sequences are KGHSH and LQKENI. The CDR3 loop spans 18 amino acids. CDR3 region: CASSPLAASGGLGLVQFF.

The chain employs TRBV4-3 and TRBJ1-5. This CDR3 has 13 residues. Per germline, CDR1 LGHNA and CDR2 YSLEER. The CDR3 is CASSQDFDQPQHF.

The chain is built from TRBV28 and TRBJ1-1; checking the TCRdb D call of TRBD1 is not possible without DNA. This CDR3 has 15 residues. The germline V gene has CDR1 MDHEN and CDR2 SYDVKM. The CDR3 reads CASRTGNLMNTEAFF.

The J gene is TRBJ1-5, the V gene TRBV5-1. The germline V gene has CDR1 SGHRS and CDR2 YFSETQ. The CDR3 extends over 17 amino acids. The CDR3 reads CASSLEGMTNLNQPQHF.

The CDR3 sequence is CATNLDREGDNEQFF. The chain links TRBV19 to TRBJ2-1; with no DNA, the TCRdb D assignment of TRBD1 cannot be verified. The CDR3 contains 15 residues. Per the germline V gene, CDR1 is LNHDA and CDR2 is SQIVND (reference sequence).

The chain uses TRBV18 and TRBJ2-7; the TCRdb call, TRBD1, lacks DNA for checking. The CDR3 has 18 amino acids. Germline CDR1 reads KGHSH; CDR2 reads LQKENI. The CDR3 spells CASSLTGTGGKNSYEQYF.